What follows is one T cell receptor beta chain and its context. The CDR3 runs 17 residues. V dropped 5 bases and J dropped 4; count of bases not matched to a gene: 10. Germline V gene sequence: CDR1 KGHDR, CDR2 SFDVKD. This specimen belongs to a study of blood T cell repertoires in COVID-19. Some clones are missing from TCRdb's copy, which holds only in-frame ones; the method was immunoSEQ multiplex PCR. The sample lists about 300,000 clones; about 87% were seen once. The chain combines TRBV24-1 with TRBJ2-2, with TRBD2 matching over 9 bases. The origin of this receptor is a woman in her forties or fifties with COVID-19, enrolled during active disease. The specimen was peripheral blood. For the CDR3, the DNA is TGTGCCACCAGTGGGGATAGCGGGAGTTTGGGCACCGGGGAGCTGTTTTTT. Its protein product is CATSGDSGSLGTGELFF.